What follows describes a single T cell receptor (beta chain). The antigen remains undetermined. Primers for the PCR totalled 60 Vbeta and 13 Jbeta. Method: immunoSEQ multiplex PCR; TCRdb's copy keeps in-frame clones and lacks some. The profile covers approximately 140,000 clones, with more than 70% appearing a single time and 3% to 3.5% taken by the ten largest. This entry is derived from a study of cytomegalovirus exposure and HLA in healthy donors. General study findings and limits: Highest at DRB1 and lowest at HLA-C, TCR association rates differed among HLA loci in a later analysis. About 87% or about 30% of the time was how often most TCR beta V segments were productive, according to an earlier analysis.

CDR1 and CDR2 (germline): KGHSH, LQKENI. The CDR3 loop spans 16 amino acids. The germline V and J ends were trimmed by 3 bases and 1 base, with 15 bases remaining between them. The chain employs TRBV18 and TRBJ1-1; possibly TRBD1 for D (6 bases). This sequence was found in a man aged 35-49 years in good health and CMV-seronegative. Sequencing input: PBMCs. The CDR3 spells CASSPLGGGGNTEAFF. In DNA form, the CDR3 reads TGTGCCAGCTCACCCCTCGGGGGAGGGGGGAACACTGAAGCTTTCTTT.